This TCR beta chain was captured by sequencing in a study of identical twins. TCRdb re-analysed the 5' RACE reads in MiXCR, keeping a single row per CDR3 protein. The repertoire holds approximately 700,000 distinct CDR3 sequences, with 18% as singletons. Study results and limitations: There were fewer insertions in abundant cord blood beta clonotypes, but memory repertoires showed no such pattern.

V dropped 6 bases and J dropped 6 bases, with 18 bases sitting between them. The CDR3 has 15 residues. This clonotype was seen a handful of times. Its specificity is unknown. Healthy Caucasians made up all donors. These data also formed part of another study, on T cells expressing NK-cell markers. That report notes: Dominant NKG2C+ clonotypes accounted for 1.0-7.0% of CD8+ T cells in more than five donors.

The sequence was obtained from a woman under 30 in good health. The genes are TRBV12-3 or TRBV12-4 and TRBJ2-1; possibly TRBD1 for D (5 bases). The sample taken for sequencing was PBMCs. The CDR3 nucleotides read TGTGCCAGCAGCCCAAGGGGCGGAGCCCCCAATGAGCAGTTCTTC. Translation: CASSPRGGAPNEQFF.